The 3 T cell receptor beta chains below come from one sample, sequenced in a study of CD8 T cells in ankylosing spondylitis (dated by TCRdb to 2015 to 2018). Library method: 5' RACE. Sequencing relied on an Illumina HiSeq 2500. TCRdb passed the public sequencing reads through fastp at Q25 and MiXCR, retaining productive beta sequences. CDR3 protein duplicates are merged, each entry listing the most common genes and DNA. This sample comprises about 250,000 distinct CDR3 sequences, roughly 8.2% of them detected only once. 4.5% to 5% of the sample comes from the top ten. Sequences were obtained from blood, either unsorted or a sorted T cell fraction (not recorded which). Receptor source: a female donor with ankylosing spondylitis or in good health (not recorded which).

This clonotype was picked up many times. V usage is TRBV12-3 or TRBV12-4 and J usage is TRBJ1-1; D not resolved. This CDR3 spans 14 amino acids. Trimming removed 7 bases at V and 1 base at J, with 13 bases between. The CDR3 sequence: CASTRDARNTEAFF. CDR3 in DNA: TGTGCCAGCACCCGGGATGCCCGGAACACTGAAGCTTTCTTT.

Ten or more counts support this clonotype. The chain is built from TRBV19 and TRBJ2-1; 14 bases agree with TRBD2. CDR1 and CDR2 (germline): LNHDA, SQIVND (reference sequence). The J segment lost 9 bases and the V segment lost 6 bases, leaving 1 base of the junction unmatched. The CDR3 is 13 residues long. CDR3 in amino acids: CASSGLAGGEQFF. As DNA, the CDR3 is TGTGCCAGTAGCGGACTAGCGGGAGGTGAGCAGTTCTTC.

This clonotype has a count of ten or more. The J gene is TRBJ2-1, the V gene TRBV29-1; TRBD2 agrees at 8 bases. The germline CDR1 and CDR2 sequences are SQVTM and ANQGSEA. The CDR3 spans 14 residues. After removal of 7 bases from V and 3 bases from J, the junction contained 8 bases not matched to a gene. The CDR3 bases are TGCAGCGCTTCACCGGGACTAGACTACAATGAGCAGTTCTTC. Amino acid sequence: CSASPGLDYNEQFF.